This TCR beta chain was found in a study of T cells after posttransplantation cyclophosphamide. Regarding the study as a whole: Tissue-infiltrating T cells from skin or gut overlapped little with blood T cells.

Of note for this clone: No antigen is known for it.

The assay was immunoSEQ multiplex PCR, and TCRdb's table has in-frame clones only and misses some. Of about 47,000 clones in the sample, 92% were seen once. The V gene end was trimmed by 4 bases and the J gene end by 5 bases; junction bases not matched to a gene: 6. This CDR3 comprises 15 residues. Germline lookup yields CDR1 SGHRS and CDR2 YFSETQ. The genes are TRBV5-1 and TRBJ2-5; TRBD2 aligns across 12 bases. Sample: PBMCs. The TCR comes from a woman between 45 and 60 years old in good health and a related stem cell transplant donor. CDR3 DNA sequence: TGCGCCAGCAGCCCCCGGACTAGCGGGATGGAGACCCAGTACTTC. Translation: CASSPRTSGMETQYF.